This TCR beta chain originates from a study of shared clonotypes between healthy human individuals. General study results and limits: In general, naive subsets displayed greater estimated richness than memory subsets did. It was observed that 5% to 6.5% of naive CD4 clonotypes were shared across a few donors.

Donors were healthy HIV-negative adults without recently reported acute infections or vaccinations. CD4+ cells underwent separation, giving CD45RA+ naive and CD45RA-negative memory subsets. The assay was immunoSEQ multiplex PCR, and TCRdb's table has in-frame clones only and misses some. The table lists around 1.1 million clones, roughly 74% of them singletons. Concerning this clone: Its antigen is as yet unknown.

Unmatched junction bases numbered 8, after V lost 2 bases and J lost 9 bases. The germline gives CDR1 MDHEN, CDR2 SYDVKM. CDR3 length equals 15 residues. The V call is TRBV28, the J call TRBJ1-4, with TRBD1 matching over 8 bases. The receptor's source is a man younger than 35 in good health. Some clones in this sample may be carry-over from other donors' samples. The sample consisted of memory CD4+ T cells from PBMCs. Subset denoted: CD45RA-negative fraction. The CDR3 here is CASSLGQGAGKKLFF. The CDR3 coding sequence is TGTGCCAGCAGTTTAGGGCAGGGGGCGGGGAAAAAACTGTTTTTT.